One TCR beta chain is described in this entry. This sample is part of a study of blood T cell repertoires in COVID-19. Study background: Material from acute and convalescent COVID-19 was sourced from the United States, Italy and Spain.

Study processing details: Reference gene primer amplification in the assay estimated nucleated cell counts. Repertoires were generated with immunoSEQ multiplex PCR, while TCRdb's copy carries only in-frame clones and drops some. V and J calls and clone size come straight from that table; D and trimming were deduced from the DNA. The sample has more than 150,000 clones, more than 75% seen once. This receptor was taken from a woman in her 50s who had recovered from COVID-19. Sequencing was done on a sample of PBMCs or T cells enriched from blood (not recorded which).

The CDR3 is CATEDSGRTSVYEQYF. DNA for the CDR3: TGTGCCACCGAGGATAGCGGGAGAACCTCTGTCTACGAGCAGTACTTC. The rearrangement links TRBV7-9 to TRBJ2-7, with TRBD2 matching 9 bases. V trimming: 10 bases; J trimming: 3 bases; junction bases outside the gene matches: 16. The CDR3 sequence is 16 residues long. In germline, CDR1 is SEHNR, CDR2 FQNEAQ (reference sequence).